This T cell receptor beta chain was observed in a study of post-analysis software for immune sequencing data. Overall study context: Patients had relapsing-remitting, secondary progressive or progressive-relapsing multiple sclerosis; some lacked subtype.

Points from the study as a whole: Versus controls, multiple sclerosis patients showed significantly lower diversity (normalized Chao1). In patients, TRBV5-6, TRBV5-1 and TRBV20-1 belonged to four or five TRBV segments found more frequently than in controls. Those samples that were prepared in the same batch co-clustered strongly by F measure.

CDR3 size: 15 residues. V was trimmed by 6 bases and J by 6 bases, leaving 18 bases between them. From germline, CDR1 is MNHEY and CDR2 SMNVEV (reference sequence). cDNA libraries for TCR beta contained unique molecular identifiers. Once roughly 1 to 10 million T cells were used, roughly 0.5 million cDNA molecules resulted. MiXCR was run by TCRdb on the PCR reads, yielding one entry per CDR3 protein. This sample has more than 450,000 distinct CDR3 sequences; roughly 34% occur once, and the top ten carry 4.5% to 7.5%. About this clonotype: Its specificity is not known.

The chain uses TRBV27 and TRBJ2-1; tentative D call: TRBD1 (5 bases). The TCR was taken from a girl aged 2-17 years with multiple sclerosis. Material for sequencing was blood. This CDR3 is CASSPQEGESNEQFF. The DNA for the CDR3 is TGTGCCAGCAGCCCACAGGAAGGGGAAAGCAATGAGCAGTTCTTC.